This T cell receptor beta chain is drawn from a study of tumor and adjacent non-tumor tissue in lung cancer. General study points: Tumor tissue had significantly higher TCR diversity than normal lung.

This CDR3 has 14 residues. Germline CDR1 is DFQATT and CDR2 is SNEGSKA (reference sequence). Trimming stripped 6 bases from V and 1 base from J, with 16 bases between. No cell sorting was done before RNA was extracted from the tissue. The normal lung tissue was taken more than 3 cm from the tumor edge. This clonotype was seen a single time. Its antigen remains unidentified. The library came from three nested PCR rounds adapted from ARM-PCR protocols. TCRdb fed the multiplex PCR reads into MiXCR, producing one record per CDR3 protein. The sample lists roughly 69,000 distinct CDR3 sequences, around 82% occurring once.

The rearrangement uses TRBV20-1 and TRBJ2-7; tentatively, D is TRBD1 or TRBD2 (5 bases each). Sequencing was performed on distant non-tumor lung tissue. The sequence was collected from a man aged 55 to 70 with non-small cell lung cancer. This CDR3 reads CSALTGASSYEQYF. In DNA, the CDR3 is TGCAGTGCACTCACCGGGGCCTCTTCCTACGAGCAGTACTTC.